What follows are 21 T cell receptor beta chains derived from one specimen sequenced in a study of shared clonotypes between healthy human individuals (dated by TCRdb to 2018 to 2020). Library method: the immunoSEQ multiplex PCR assay. TCRdb took over this immuneACCESS table, retaining in-frame rearrangements with V and J assigned. Such tables are incomplete; in checked studies, under half of the missing clones stem from an unresolved V gene, and the remainder is unexplained. The sample contains over 2 million clones, approximately 90% of them found a single time. The ten largest clonotypes hold 0.37% of the sample. Sequencing was performed on naive CD4+ T cells from PBMCs. The sample's cell subset or site, from its label and the paper: CD45RA+ positively selected. Receptor source: a man aged 18 to 35 in good health. Some clones in this sample may be carry-over from other donors' samples.

This sequence joins TRBV5-1 and TRBJ2-1; a possible D gene is TRBD1 (5 bases). The V gene lost 4 bases and the J gene lost 8 bases, with 13 bases spanning the gap. CDR3 size: 13 residues. Germline V gives CDR1 SGHRS, CDR2 YFSETQ. CDR3 loop: CASSAGWSDEQFF. The CDR3 bases are TGCGCCAGCAGCGCAGGGTGGAGCGATGAGCAGTTCTTC.

This clone was seen a single time. Other DNA sequences of this sample code for an identical CDR3. The rearrangement links TRBV9 to TRBJ1-1, with 10 bases fitting TRBD1. The CDR3 is 14 residues long. The V segment lost 4 bases and the J segment 5 bases; nucleotides outside the gene matches: 5. CDR1 is SGDLS and CDR2 is YYNGEE in the germline V gene. The DNA of the CDR3 is TGTGCCAGCAGCCCTAGGACAGGGGGGACTGAAGCTTTCTTT. Protein product: CASSPRTGGTEAFF.

The chain carries TRBV2 and TRBJ1-3; no clear D gene. The V and J ends lost 5 bases and 0 bases respectively, with 17 bases between them. The CDR3 is made up of 17 amino acids. Germline values: CDR1 SNHLY, CDR2 FYNNEI. The DNA for the CDR3 is TGTGCCAGCAGTCCTTCCCCCCCAGGCAGCTCTGGAAACACCATATATTTT. Amino acids: CASSPSPPGSSGNTIYF.

This chain links TRBV27 with TRBJ2-2, with a tentative D call TRBD1 (6 bases). The V gene lost 6 bases and the J gene lost 3 bases, with 14 bases spanning the gap. The CDR3 consists of 15 residues. Germline loops: CDR1 MNHEY, CDR2 SMNVEV (reference sequence). DNA of the CDR3: TGTGCCAGCAGGGTCCGGGACACGGACACCGGGGAGCTGTTTTTT. Its translation is CASRVRDTDTGELFF.

The chain couples TRBV7-6 to TRBJ1-5; 7 nucleotides line up with TRBD1. CDR3 size: 16 residues. Germline values: CDR1 SGHVS, CDR2 FNYEAQ. J was trimmed by 7 bases and V by 1 base; bases with no gene match: 10. The CDR3 DNA reads as TGTGCCAGCAGCTTAGGAGTCAGGGGGATTAGGCAGCCCCAGCATTTT. Translated, it gives CASSLGVRGIRQPQHF.

This chain connects TRBV4-1 to TRBJ2-3; perhaps TRBD1 as D (6 bases). Germline CDR1 and CDR2: MGHRA and YSYEKL. V was cut by 5 bases and J by 0 bases, with 12 bases left in between. The CDR3 contains 15 residues. CDR3 in amino acids: CASSSGQTSTDTQYF. CDR3 DNA sequence: TGCGCCAGCAGCTCTGGACAGACTAGCACAGATACGCAGTATTTT.

The CDR3 region is CASSKATSGSTDTQYF. The CDR3 nucleotides are TGTGCCAGCAGCAAAGCTACTAGCGGGAGCACAGATACGCAGTATTTT. The rearrangement links TRBV5-4 to TRBJ2-3; 9 bases map to TRBD2. CDR1 is SGHNT, CDR2 YYREEE, per germline (reference sequence). CDR3 length: 16 amino acids. The ends lost 4 bases at V and 0 bases at J; junction bases unmatched: 6.

The chain employs TRBV20-1 and TRBJ1-2; D uncertain. Trimming took 5 bases from V and 4 from J, leaving 8 bases between them. Germline-derived CDR1 and CDR2 are DFQATT and SNEGSKA (reference sequence). CDR3 length: 11 residues. CDR3 loop: CSAPKAYGYTF. For the CDR3, the DNA is TGCAGTGCTCCGAAGGCCTATGGCTACACCTTC.

This chain joins TRBV5-6 and TRBJ2-2, with D unresolved. Germline lookup yields CDR1 SGHDT and CDR2 YYEEEE. The CDR3 length is 14 residues. V shed 0 bases and J shed 4 bases, with 7 bases lying between them. The DNA for the CDR3 is TGTGCCAGCAGCTTGGTCGGGCGCACCGGGGAGCTGTTTTTT. Translation: CASSLVGRTGELFF.

This sequence joins TRBV10-3 and TRBJ1-1; D perhaps matches TRBD1 (6 bases). CDR1 is ENHRY and CDR2 is SYGVKD in the germline V gene. Trimming took off 4 bases at V and 4 bases at J, with 16 bases between the two ends. The CDR3 has 15 amino acids. For the CDR3, the DNA is TGTGCCATCAGTGGTACAGGGTACGCTGCCACTGAAGCTTTCTTT. This encodes CAISGTGYAATEAFF.

A single count supports this clone. The J gene is TRBJ1-4, the V gene TRBV5-1; TRBD1 is a possible D gene (5 bases). Per the germline V gene, CDR1 is SGHRS and CDR2 is YFSETQ. The CDR3 covers 14 residues. The V end lost 0 bases, the J end lost 6 bases, and 9 bases lay between the germline ends. The CDR3 coding sequence is TGCGCCAGCAGCTTGGGGGCCAGGGATGAAAAACTGTTTTTT. Translation: CASSLGARDEKLFF.

This chain links TRBV5-6 with TRBJ2-3, with D perhaps TRBD1 (6 bases). This CDR3 is 15 amino acids long. The V and J ends lost 4 bases and 0 bases respectively, with 12 bases between them. The germline CDR1 and CDR2 sequences are SGHDT and YYEEEE. CDR3 residues: CASSTDSTSTDTQYF. In DNA, the CDR3 is TGTGCCAGCAGCACGGACAGTACTAGCACAGATACGCAGTATTTT. The variable domain in full, with the rest retrieved from reference TRBV5-6 and TRBJ2-3, is DAGVTQSPTHLIKTRGQQVTLRCSPKSGHDTVSWYQQALGQGPQFIFQYYEEEERQRGNFPDRFSGHQFPNYSSELNVNALLLGDSALYLCASSTDSTSTDTQYFGPGTRLTVL.

The CDR3 loop is CATQSGRGQGGNQPQHF. The CDR3 DNA is TGTGCCACACAATCGGGCAGAGGACAGGGGGGCAATCAGCCCCAGCATTTT. The chain is built from TRBV15 and TRBJ1-5, with 10 bases matching TRBD1. Germline CDR1 reads LNHNV; CDR2 reads YYDKDF (reference sequence). The trim removed 9 bases at V and 2 bases at J, leaving 13 bases unmatched. This CDR3 spans 17 amino acids. The full variable domain, rest sourced from reference TRBV15 and TRBJ1-5, is DAMVIQNPRYQVTQFGKPVTLSCSQTLNHNVMYWYQQKSSQAPKLLFHYYDKDFNNEADTPDNFQSRRPNTSFCFLDIRSPGLGDTAMYLCATQSGRGQGGNQPQHFGDGTRLSIL.

The table lists this clone with a few counts. The chain couples TRBV6-1 to TRBJ1-1; TRBD1 might be the D (6 bases). The V end lost 2 bases, the J end lost 7 bases, and 14 bases lay between the germline ends. The CDR3 spans 14 residues. Germline V gene data show CDR1 as MNHNS and CDR2 as SASEGT. CDR3 bases: TGTGCCAGCAGTGAACAAACAGGGCATGGTGAAGCTTTCTTT. This translates into CASSEQTGHGEAFF.

The V and J genes are TRBV19 and TRBJ2-7, with TRBD2 matching over 12 bases. With V trimmed by 4 bases and J by 0 bases, 1 base remained unmatched. The CDR3 has 15 amino acids. From germline, CDR1 is LNHDA and CDR2 SQIVND (reference sequence). DNA of the CDR3: TGTGCCAGTAGTAAGACTAGCGGGGGCTCCTACGAGCAGTACTTC. As protein: CASSKTSGGSYEQYF.

The chain carries TRBV4-2 and TRBJ2-7; maybe TRBD2 (6 bases). Germline V CDR1 and CDR2: LGHNA, YNFKEQ. The CDR3 is 15 amino acids. V was clipped by 1 base and J by 5 bases, with 15 bases between them. The CDR3, as DNA: TGTGCCAGCAGCCAAGGGGTGGCGGGATCTGACGAGCAGTACTTC. As protein: CASSQGVAGSDEQYF.

The chain is built from TRBV19 and TRBJ2-7; 9 bases agree with TRBD1. Germline V gene data show CDR1 as LNHDA and CDR2 as SQIVND (reference sequence). The CDR3 has 15 amino acids. V lost 9 bases, J lost 3 bases, and 12 bases stayed unmatched. The CDR3 here is CASHPAGQGYYEQYF. CDR3 sequence (DNA): TGTGCCAGCCACCCCGCGGGACAGGGATACTACGAGCAGTACTTC.

The chain employs TRBV27 and TRBJ1-2; 7 nucleotides agree with TRBD1. J lost 2 bases, V lost 5 bases, and 5 bases had no gene match. The CDR3 runs to 14 residues. The germline gives CDR1 MNHEY, CDR2 SMNVEV (reference sequence). The CDR3 loop reads CASSPWTGNYGYTF. CDR3 DNA sequence: TGTGCCAGCAGTCCATGGACAGGAAACTATGGCTACACCTTC.

This clone was seen once. Other DNA sequences in this sample translate to the same CDR3. The chain couples TRBV28 to TRBJ2-7; D is undetermined. The germline V and J ends were trimmed by 6 bases and 5 bases, with 8 bases remaining between them. Germline V gene sequence: CDR1 MDHEN, CDR2 SYDVKM. This CDR3 is 11 amino acids long. For the CDR3, the DNA is TGTGCCAGCAGGGCCTGGGACGAGCAGTACTTC. It specifies CASRAWDEQYF.

In this sample, this clone turned up once. The rearrangement joins TRBV4-3 to TRBJ2-1; TRBD2 matches at 7 bases. The CDR3 totals 17 residues. Trimming cost V 2 bases and J 4 bases; bases outside gene matches: 11. In germline, CDR1 is LGHNA, CDR2 YSLEER. CDR3 coding DNA: TGCGCCAGCAGCCAATGGGCAGCGGGGCAAATATACAATGAGCAGTTCTTC. Protein sequence: CASSQWAAGQIYNEQFF.

The chain links TRBV7-8 to TRBJ1-5, with D possibly matching TRBD1 (5 bases). With 5 bases removed from V and 9 bases from J, the gap between germline ends came to 14 bases. The germline gives CDR1 SGHVS, CDR2 FQNEAQ. This CDR3 contains 13 residues. The CDR3 DNA follows: TGTGCCAGCAGCCCCTCCCGGGGGTGGCCCCAGCATTTT. This codes for CASSPSRGWPQHF. The variable domain in full, with the rest retrieved from reference TRBV7-8 and TRBJ1-5, is GAGVSQSPRYKVAKRGQDVALRCDPISGHVSLFWYQQALGQGPEFLTYFQNEAQLDKSGLPSDRFFAERPEGSVSTLKIQRTQQEDSAVYLCASSPSRGWPQHFGDGTRLSIL.